Included here is one T cell receptor (beta chain) sequence, with context. What it binds is unknown. Assay: immunoSEQ multiplex PCR; the TCRdb copy retains only in-frame clones and omits some. Of several thousand clones listed, under 70% are singletons. This record comes from a study of CD8 T cell repertoires and HIV-1 epitope variants. Turning to the study itself: Twenty-five autologous and known Gag and Nef epitope variant peptides each stimulated T cells separately. Separate from the cultures, 1M uncultured T cells served as baseline.

Germline loops: CDR1 MNHEY, CDR2 SMNVEV (reference sequence). The CDR3 consists of 15 residues. V shed 6 bases and J shed 5 bases, with 16 bases lying between them. V gene TRBV27 combines with J gene TRBJ2-2; tentatively, D is TRBD1 or TRBD2 (5 bases each). The specimen sequenced was cultured CD8+ T cells derived from PBMCs. The clonotype comes from a male donor with HIV. The CDR3 region has the DNA TGTGCCAGCAGCCCTCCCGGGGCTAATACCGGGGAGCTGTTTTTT. Translated, it gives CASSPPGANTGELFF.